Below are 27 T cell receptor beta chains sequenced from a single sample in a study of T cell responses to AZD1222 COVID-19 vaccine (dated by TCRdb to the early 2020s). Library prep was done by the immunoSEQ multiplex PCR assay. The table comes from immuneACCESS by way of TCRdb, which keeps in-frame sequences with V and J called. Part of the clones is missing from these tables; in studies checked, under half for an unresolved V gene and the rest for unknown reasons. The sample table contains 150,000 to 200,000 clones; only one count was recorded for almost 90% of them. The ten largest account for over 6% of the sample. The time point label of this sample denotes: baseline before first vaccination. Sequencing used peripheral blood, obtained on day 0 of AZD1222 vaccination. These TCRs come from an adult in good health.

This clone came up a few times. The genes are TRBV7-9 and TRBJ2-7, with a weak D call TRBD1 (6 bases). V lost 4 bases to trimming and J lost 2 bases, with 12 bases between them. From germline, CDR1 is SEHNR and CDR2 FQNEAQ (reference sequence). The CDR3 totals 14 residues. The CDR3 DNA follows: TGTGCCAGCAGCTCCAACAGGGAAACCTACGAGCAGTACTTC. Protein: CASSSNRETYEQYF.

The chain uses TRBV7-7 and TRBJ2-2, with 11 bases identical to TRBD2. V gave up 1 base and J gave up 2 bases; unmatched junction bases: 6. The germline gives CDR1 SSHAT, CDR2 FNYEAQ (reference sequence). The CDR3 sequence is 18 residues long. CDR3 residues: CASSLDPSGGPNTGELFF. CDR3 in DNA: TGTGCCAGCAGCTTAGACCCTAGCGGGGGGCCTAACACCGGGGAGCTGTTTTTT.

This chain connects TRBV18 to TRBJ2-3, with D possibly matching TRBD2 (5 bases). Germline CDR1 KGHSH, CDR2 LQKENI. The V gene lost 1 base and the J gene lost 6 bases, with 11 bases spanning the gap. The CDR3 sequence is 14 residues long. The CDR3: CASSPQILGDTQYF. The CDR3 nucleotides read TGTGCCAGCTCACCACAAATACTAGGGGATACGCAGTATTTT.

This clone appeared once. The rearrangement uses TRBV5-4 and TRBJ2-5, with 14 bases that match TRBD2. This CDR3 contains 16 residues. Germline-derived CDR1 and CDR2 are SGHNT and YYREEE (reference sequence). Unmatched junction bases numbered 7, after V lost 4 bases and J lost 5 bases. CDR3 in amino acids: CASSPTSGGAWETQYF. The DNA for the CDR3 is TGTGCCAGCAGCCCGACTAGCGGGGGGGCCTGGGAGACCCAGTACTTC.

V usage is TRBV28 and J usage is TRBJ2-2; tentatively, D is TRBD2 (6 bases). Trimming stripped 8 bases from V and 4 bases from J, with 20 bases between. The germline V gene encodes CDR1 MDHEN and CDR2 SYDVKM. The CDR3 contains 16 residues. CDR3: CASGLPQIGITGELFF. CDR3 in DNA: TGTGCCAGCGGACTACCGCAAATTGGTATCACCGGGGAGCTGTTTTTT.

This chain links TRBV2 with TRBJ1-4; no firm D call. This CDR3 spans 13 amino acids. Per the germline V gene, CDR1 is SNHLY and CDR2 is FYNNEI. Trimming cost V 8 bases and J 7 bases, with 14 bases left between them. In DNA, the CDR3 is TGTGCCAGCTCGACTCGAGCGGGTGAAAAACTGTTTTTT. Protein product: CASSTRAGEKLFF.

This chain joins TRBV5-1 and TRBJ1-6; the match to TRBD1 covers 9 bases. The CDR3 has 15 amino acids. V gave up 1 base and J gave up 7 bases; unmatched junction bases: 3. The V gene's germline CDR1 is SGHRS and CDR2 YFSETQ. In nucleotides, the CDR3 is TGCGCCAGCAGCTTGACTGGGACAGGGAATTCACCCCTCCACTTT. Translation: CASSLTGTGNSPLHF.

The rearrangement links TRBV4-1 to TRBJ2-3, with 13 bases aligning to TRBD2. Trimming cost V 1 base and J 5 bases; bases outside gene matches: 6. The CDR3 consists of 17 residues. The germline V gene has CDR1 MGHRA and CDR2 YSYEKL. CDR3 loop: CASSQGGTSGVLDTQYF. The CDR3 DNA sequence: TGCGCCAGCAGCCAAGGGGGGACTAGCGGGGTTTTAGATACGCAGTATTTT.

The V gene is TRBV7-9, the J gene TRBJ2-7; tentatively, D is TRBD1 (6 bases). The V gene lost 3 bases and the J gene lost 0 bases, with 9 bases spanning the gap. The germline V gene encodes CDR1 SEHNR and CDR2 FQNEAQ (reference sequence). This CDR3 spans 14 amino acids. The CDR3 DNA reads as TGTGCCAGCAGCTTCCGGGACACCTCCTACGAGCAGTACTTC. As protein: CASSFRDTSYEQYF.

The CDR3 sequence: CASSPVGIAFF. The CDR3 nucleotides read TGTGCCAGCAGTCCGGTTGGAATAGCTTTCTTT. This chain joins TRBV2 and TRBJ1-1; D call uncertain. Germline lookup yields CDR1 SNHLY and CDR2 FYNNEI. Trimming shortened V by 5 bases and J by 10 bases, and 11 bases separated the two germline ends. CDR3 length: 11 residues.

The chain uses TRBV7-2 and TRBJ1-5; TRBD1 agrees at 10 bases. This CDR3 spans 15 amino acids. CDR1 and CDR2 from the germline V gene are SGHTA and FQGNSA. V lost 5 bases, J lost 5 bases, and 6 bases stayed unmatched. The CDR3 reads CASSRRDRGDQPQHF. CDR3 sequence (DNA): TGTGCCAGCAGCCGTAGGGACAGGGGAGATCAGCCCCAGCATTTT.

The genes are TRBV13 and TRBJ2-3; D might be TRBD2 (6 bases). Trimming left V 0 bases short and J 1 base short, with 11 bases between. This CDR3 spans 16 amino acids. CDR1 is PRHDT and CDR2 is FYEKMQ in the germline V gene (reference sequence). DNA of the CDR3: TGTGCCAGCAGCTTAGGATCCGGGAGTGGCACAGATACGCAGTATTTT. Translated, it gives CASSLGSGSGTDTQYF.

The chain couples TRBV6-2 or TRBV6-3 to TRBJ2-2, with a weak D call TRBD1 (6 bases). Trimming took 6 bases from V and 7 from J, leaving 12 bases between them. This CDR3 is built from 13 residues. Per the germline V gene, CDR1 is MNHEY and CDR2 is SVGEGT. In DNA, the CDR3 is TGTGCCAGCAGCCCAACAGGGTACGGGGAGCTGTTTTTT. Translation gives CASSPTGYGELFF.

V and J are TRBV30 and TRBJ2-7; D ambiguous. The CDR3 runs to 13 residues. Trimming took 1 base from V and 6 from J, leaving 13 bases between them. Germline loops: CDR1 GTSNPN, CDR2 SVGIG (reference sequence). The CDR3 bases are TGTGCCTGGAGTGCCCAGACACAAGGCGAGCAGTACTTC. Protein product: CAWSAQTQGEQYF.

This clone has just a few counts. J is TRBJ2-2 and V is TRBV27; D perhaps matches TRBD2 (6 bases). V gave up 6 bases and J gave up 6 bases, with 14 bases separating them. The CDR3 consists of 14 residues. Germline V gene data show CDR1 as MNHEY and CDR2 as SMNVEV (reference sequence). CDR3 in amino acids: CASSFDGGAGELFF. In DNA, the CDR3 is TGTGCCAGCAGCTTTGACGGCGGGGCCGGGGAGCTGTTTTTT.

The chain carries TRBV5-1 and TRBJ1-1; 10 positions agree with TRBD1. The V and J ends lost 4 bases and 4 bases, in that order; junction bases with no gene match: 10. The germline gives CDR1 SGHRS, CDR2 YFSETQ. There are 16 residues in the CDR3. The CDR3 DNA reads as TGCGCCAGCAGCCAAAGGGACAGGGGTTGGAGCACTGAAGCTTTCTTT. It translates to CASSQRDRGWSTEAFF.

The chain links TRBV18 to TRBJ1-2; no reliable D call. V was shortened by 6 bases and J by 0 bases, with 14 bases between the two germline ends. CDR1 KGHSH and CDR2 LQKENI come from the germline V gene. The CDR3 loop spans 15 amino acids. CDR3 protein: CASSPGLSANYGYTF. CDR3 DNA sequence: TGTGCCAGCTCTCCGGGCCTGTCAGCTAACTATGGCTACACCTTC.

The chain is built from TRBV9 and TRBJ2-2; 9 bases match TRBD1. From germline, CDR1 is SGDLS and CDR2 YYNGEE. The CDR3 length is 16 residues. The V gene end was trimmed by 4 bases and the J gene end by 3 bases; junction bases not matched to a gene: 7. CDR3 residues: CASSSGGTGYTGELFF. As DNA, the CDR3 is TGTGCCAGCAGCTCAGGGGGGACAGGGTACACCGGGGAGCTGTTTTTT.

V gene TRBV6-1 combines with J gene TRBJ2-3, with D tentatively TRBD1 (6 bases). V lost 1 base to trimming and J lost 2 bases, with 7 bases between them. CDR1 and CDR2 from the germline V gene are MNHNS and SASEGT. The CDR3 consists of 14 residues. CDR3 loop: CASSEGTATDTQYF. The CDR3 bases are TGTGCCAGCAGTGAAGGGACAGCCACAGATACGCAGTATTTT.

The chain is built from TRBV6-6 and TRBJ1-2; TRBD1 is a possible D gene (5 bases). The length of the CDR3 is 13 residues. V lost 10 bases and J lost 0, with 12 bases in between. Germline V gene data show CDR1 as MNHNY and CDR2 as SVGAGI (reference sequence). CDR3 sequence reads: CATRWGPNYGYTF. The CDR3 DNA follows: TGTGCCACCCGTTGGGGCCCTAACTATGGCTACACCTTC.

The V and J genes are TRBV6-5 and TRBJ1-4; D gene ambiguous. Germline V CDR1 and CDR2: MNHEY, SVGAGI. This CDR3 has 14 amino acids. Trimming pared 6 bases from V and 4 bases from J, leaving 12 bases between. The CDR3 here is CASRPPVDNEKLFF. The CDR3 DNA is TGTGCCAGCAGGCCTCCGGTTGATAATGAAAAACTGTTTTTT.

This rearrangement joins TRBV5-1 to TRBJ2-7; the D is unclear. This CDR3 has 16 amino acids. Trimming pared 4 bases from V and 3 bases from J, leaving 20 bases between. The germline V gene has CDR1 SGHRS and CDR2 YFSETQ. The DNA of the CDR3 is TGCGCCAGCAGCCCCCTAAGTGTCGGTTCAAACTACGAGCAGTACTTC. Translating it yields CASSPLSVGSNYEQYF.

V and J are TRBV4-1 and TRBJ2-7; the match to TRBD2 covers 12 bases. With 6 bases clipped from V and 2 bases from J, the junction kept 5 bases outside the gene matches. This CDR3 has 15 residues. CDR1 and CDR2 (germline): MGHRA, YSYEKL. CDR3 DNA sequence: TGCGCCAGCAGACCCCTAGCGGGGGGGGCCTACGAGCAGTACTTC. The encoded protein is CASRPLAGGAYEQYF.

V usage is TRBV7-6 and J usage is TRBJ1-3; no clear D. Germline CDR1 is SGHVS and CDR2 is FNYEAQ. The CDR3 is 13 residues long. V lost 5 bases and J lost 4, with 9 bases in between. The CDR3 here is CASSTIAGNTIYF. As DNA, the CDR3 is TGTGCCAGCAGCACGATCGCGGGAAACACCATATATTTT.

The chain combines TRBV30 with TRBJ2-7, with 12 bases lining up with TRBD2. Germline CDR1 reads GTSNPN; CDR2 reads SVGIG (reference sequence). After removal of 0 bases from V and 5 bases from J, the junction contained 2 bases not matched to a gene. The CDR3 length is 14 residues. The CDR3 DNA reads TGTGCCTGGAGTGTCTGGACTAGCGGGGACGAGCAGTACTTC. This sequence encodes CAWSVWTSGDEQYF.

The V gene is TRBV19, the J gene TRBJ2-5, with D unclear. Germline lookup yields CDR1 LNHDA and CDR2 SQIVND (reference sequence). CDR3 size: 13 residues. The ends were cut back, 3 bases at V and 2 bases at J, with 7 bases in the middle. CDR3 residues: CASSMYRQETQYF. Written as DNA, the CDR3 is TGTGCCAGTAGTATGTACAGACAAGAGACCCAGTACTTC.

This clone was detected only a few times. This chain connects TRBV27 to TRBJ2-7; TRBD2 aligns across 7 bases. The CDR3 length is 15 residues. Germline V gene lookup returns CDR1 MNHEY and CDR2 SMNVEV (reference sequence). V trimming: 3 bases; J trimming: 4 bases; junction bases outside the gene matches: 9. CDR3 loop: CASSFAGTTPYEQYF. The CDR3 coding sequence is TGTGCCAGCAGTTTCGCCGGGACTACCCCTTACGAGCAGTACTTC.